This T cell receptor (beta chain) was captured by sequencing in a study of human T cells and chemical hapten exposure. Study-wide results and limits: Alopecia affected the donors, so their immune response may differ from healthy people's. Unchanged with DPC sensitization were TCRs above 1 in 1000 frequency.

Between the trimmed V and J ends, which lost 5 bases and 0 bases, there was a span of 26 bases. CDR1 is LNHDA, CDR2 SQIVND, per germline (reference sequence). The CDR3 is 20 residues long. This clonotype was seen once. Antigen specificity is unknown. The time point here: pre-sensitization, week 0. Treatment given: therapeutic diphenylcyclopropenone sensitization with weekly scalp DPC. TCRdb re-analysed the RACE reads in MiXCR, keeping a single row per CDR3 protein. The table shows tens of thousands of distinct CDR3 sequences, with about 7% occurring only once. The sequence was obtained from a woman younger than 45 with alopecia areata. Some clones in this sample may be carry-over from other donors' samples. This material consisted of whole blood, taken in connection with sensitization to the hapten diphenylcyclopropenone (DPC). V and J are TRBV19 and TRBJ1-5; no clear D gene. Written as DNA, the CDR3 is TGTGCCAGTAGTGCCTCTCCGGGCGGAATGCCCCCCGATAGCAATCAGCCCCAGCATTTT. Translating it yields CASSASPGGMPPDSNQPQHF.